The present T cell receptor (beta chain) was sequenced within a study of shared clonotypes between healthy human individuals. Naive-designated CD8 cells lacked CD45RO, were positively enriched for CCR7, and omitted terminally differentiated effector memory CD45RA+ cells. CDR1 and CDR2 from the germline V gene are GTSNPN and SVGIG (reference sequence). The ends were cut back, 2 bases at V and 0 bases at J, with 10 bases in the middle. The CDR3 is 15 residues long. Per sorted-subset replicate PCR, input was approximately 180 ng DNA, representing tens of thousands of T cell genomes. Clones were sequenced by immunoSEQ multiplex PCR, and TCRdb holds only the in-frame ones, with some missing. The repertoire holds under 2,000,000 clones, with around 96% as singletons.

The receptor was derived from a man between 18 and 29 years old in good health. Sequencing input: naive CD8+ T cells sorted from blood. The V gene is TRBV30, the J gene TRBJ2-2; D perhaps matches TRBD2 (5 bases). The CDR3 spells CAWSHLASNTGELFF. CDR3 in DNA: TGTGCCTGGAGTCATCTAGCTTCGAACACCGGGGAGCTGTTTTTT.